These 31 T cell receptor beta chains were sequenced from one sample in a study of tumor and adjacent non-tumor tissue in lung cancer. The library came from three nested PCR rounds adapted from ARM-PCR protocols. TCRdb used MiXCR to reprocess the multiplex PCR reads, holding one entry per CDR3 protein. Of some 73,000 distinct CDR3 sequences listed, about four fifths were seen once; the top ten hold about half. RNA was extracted from bulk tissue without any cell sorting. The normal lung tissue was taken more than 3 cm from the tumor edge. The specimen was distant non-tumor lung tissue. These receptors were taken from a man aged 60 to 75 with non-small cell lung cancer.

The rearrangement joins TRBV29-1 to TRBJ1-5, with D unclear. V was cut by 6 bases and J by 11 bases, with 23 bases left in between. From germline, CDR1 is SQVTM and CDR2 ANQGSEA. The CDR3 contains 14 residues. CDR3 sequence: CSVADMERRQSQHF. For the CDR3, the DNA is TGCAGCGTCGCCGACATGGAGAGGCGGCAGTCCCAGCATTTT.

This sequence joins TRBV29-1 and TRBJ2-1, with D perhaps being TRBD1 or TRBD2 (5 bases each). This CDR3 is 13 amino acids long. CDR1 SQVTM and CDR2 ANQGSEA come from the germline V gene. V lost 6 bases, J lost 15 bases, and 24 bases lay in between. As DNA, the CDR3 is TGCAGCGTCGAAAAGAGGGCCCGGCCGGGGCTGTTCTTC. This translates into CSVEKRARPGLFF.

To note about this clonotype: A much larger clone sits a single nucleotide away, making a read error possible. The CDR3 carries no conserved terminal phenylalanine or tryptophan, so it likely arises from a read error. The chain recombines TRBV20-1 with TRBJ2-1; a weak D match, TRBD2 (8 bases). The CDR3 has 16 residues. Trimming removed 5 bases at V and 9 bases at J, with 26 bases between. Germline V gene lookup returns CDR1 DFQATT and CDR2 SNEGSKA (reference sequence). CDR3 sequence: CSARSRTGSGRGEQFL. In DNA form, the CDR3 reads TGCAGTGCTCGGAGCCGGACAGGAAGCGGGAGAGGTGAGCAGTTCTTA.

This chain links TRBV12-3 or TRBV12-4 with TRBJ2-5; possible D gene TRBD2, 6 bases. This CDR3 region has 14 residues. The V gene lost 3 bases and the J gene lost 5 bases, with 13 bases spanning the gap. The CDR3 protein is CASSFPEGRETQYF. For the CDR3, the DNA is TGTGCCAGCAGTTTCCCAGAGGGGAGGGAGACCCAGTACTTC.

This rearrangement joins TRBV11-2 to TRBJ2-7; D ambiguous. CDR1 is SGHAT and CDR2 is FQNNGV in the germline V gene. The CDR3 runs to 14 residues. Trimming pared 6 bases from V and 0 bases from J, leaving 12 bases between. In DNA, the CDR3 is TGTGCCAGCAGGGTACTGTACAGCTCCTACGAGCAGTACTTC. It encodes CASRVLYSSYEQYF. Combining the CDR3 with reference TRBV11-2 and TRBJ2-7 gives the whole variable domain EAGVAQSPRYKIIEKRQSVAFWCNPISGHATLYWYQQILGQGPKLLIQFQNNGVVDDSQLPKDRFSAERLKGVDSTLKIQPAKLEDSAVYLCASRVLYSSYEQYFGPGTRLTVT.

V usage is TRBV5-1 and J usage is TRBJ2-4; D not certain. CDR1 and CDR2 from the germline V gene are SGHRS and YFSETQ. CDR3 length equals 14 residues. V was trimmed by 1 base and J by 9 bases, leaving 14 bases between them. In nucleotides, the CDR3 is TGCGCCAGCAGCTTGTCCCCCGAAGTCGCCATTCAGTACTTC. Its protein is CASSLSPEVAIQYF.

Points on this clonotype: This could be a read error, since a much larger clone is one nucleotide away. The chain has TRBV24-1 and TRBJ2-5, with 11 bases identical to TRBD1. The CDR3 contains 15 residues. Germline CDR1 and CDR2: KGHDR and SFDVKD. The CDR3 loop reads CVTSDLGQGEETQYF. The CDR3 DNA is TGTGTCACCAGTGATTTGGGACAGGGGGAAGAGACCCAGTACTTC.

With respect to this clonotype: Compared with germline, one end of the junction differs, possibly owing to a read error. CDR3 sequence (DNA): TGTGCCAGTAGCTCGAGGACAGCAGGGAGTGTCTACGACCAGTACTTC. Translated: CASSSRTAGSVYDQYF. The chain uses TRBV11-2 and TRBJ2-7, with TRBD1 as a possible D gene (6 bases). Germline CDR1 reads SGHAT; CDR2 reads FQNNGV. This CDR3 comprises 16 residues.

Notes on this clonotype: One end of the junction does not line up with germline, which may come from a read error. This sequence joins TRBV20-1 and TRBJ2-1, with 15 bases identical to TRBD2. This CDR3 is 18 amino acids long. The germline gives CDR1 DFQATT, CDR2 SNEGSKA (reference sequence). The CDR3 protein is CSTPSPGLAGGSYNEQFF. CDR3 nucleotides: TGCAGTACTCCCTCTCCGGGACTAGCGGGAGGCTCCTACAATGAGCAGTTTTTC.

On this clonotype itself: A junction boundary mismatches the germline segment, possibly from a read error. V gene TRBV11-2 combines with J gene TRBJ1-6; tentatively, D is TRBD1 (6 bases). Germline V gene lookup returns CDR1 SGHAT and CDR2 FQNNGV. CDR3 length equals 15 residues. CDR3 DNA sequence: TGTACCAGCAGCTTAGTAGGGGACAATAATTTACCCCTCCACTTT. Encoded protein: CTSSLVGDNNLPLHF. The variable domain in full, with the rest retrieved from reference TRBV11-2 and TRBJ1-6, is EAGVAQSPRYKIIEKRQSVAFWCNPISGHATLYWYQQILGQGPKLLIQFQNNGVVDDSQLPKDRFSAERLKGVDSTLKIQPAKLEDSAVYLCTSSLVGDNNLPLHFGNGTRLTVT.

Worth noting for this clonotype: Because it lacks the conserved phenylalanine or tryptophan at the end, this CDR3 is likely a read error. J is TRBJ1-2 and V is TRBV11-2; TRBD1 is a possible D gene (6 bases). V was pared by 4 bases and J by 11 bases, with 23 bases between. Germline CDR1 is SGHAT and CDR2 is FQNNGV. The CDR3 contains 15 residues. CDR3 region: CASSSLGGGAFGYTI. The CDR3, as DNA: TGTGCCAGCAGCTCTCTTGGGGGCGGAGCCTTCGGGTACACCATC.

As to this clonotype: The junction shows a germline mismatch at one end, possibly a read error. The chain combines TRBV6-5 with TRBJ2-6; 10 nucleotides line up with TRBD2. CDR3 length: 17 amino acids. CDR1 is MNHEY, CDR2 SVGAGI, per germline. The CDR3 protein is CASSLAGACSGANVLTF. CDR3 sequence (DNA): TGTGCTAGCAGTCTAGCGGGAGCCTGCTCTGGGGCCAACGTCCTGACTTTC.

In the case of this clonotype: At one boundary the junction diverges from the germline segment, which might be a read error. The chain carries TRBV4-3 and TRBJ2-3; a weak D match, TRBD2 (6 bases). Germline V gives CDR1 LGHNA, CDR2 YSLEER. The CDR3 runs to 16 residues. The CDR3 coding sequence is TGCACCAGCATCCAAAATAGAGCGGGCACCACAGATACGCAGTATTTT. Residues: CTSIQNRAGTTDTQYF.

Of note for this clonotype: The final CDR3 position lacks the conserved phenylalanine or tryptophan, pointing to a likely read error. The DNA is left out, because the CDR3 cannot be placed on it with certainty; the CDR3 is given as TCRdb lists it. The V and J genes are TRBV11-3 and TRBJ2-2; the table names TRBD2, a call not compared with the DNA. The CDR3 is 18 residues long, ends included. CDR1 SGHNT and CDR2 YENEEA come from the germline V gene. The CDR3: CANSSRGAGGYRAKELLL.

This chain uses TRBV20-1 with TRBJ1-6; TRBD1 is a possible D gene (6 bases). Trimming took off 2 bases at V and 10 bases at J, with 18 bases between the two ends. Germline V gives CDR1 DFQATT, CDR2 SNEGSKA (reference sequence). The CDR3 runs 15 residues. In DNA form, the CDR3 reads TGCAGTGCTAGACCTCAGGGGTCCAATAGGTCACCCCTCCACTTT. Its translation: CSARPQGSNRSPLHF.

Concerning this clonotype itself: One end of the junction varies from germline; a read error may be responsible. V gene TRBV6-1 combines with J gene TRBJ2-5, with D maybe TRBD1 (6 bases). The CDR3 is made up of 13 amino acids. Per the germline V gene, CDR1 is MNHNS and CDR2 is SASEGT. The CDR3 region is CVSNLTGSETQYF. Here the CDR3 DNA reads TGTGTCAGCAATCTTACAGGGTCAGAGACCCAGTACTTC.

This clonotype was observed a single time. This may stem from a read error, because a much larger clone lies one nucleotide away. The rearrangement links TRBV5-6 to TRBJ2-2; TRBD1 is a possible D gene (6 bases). This CDR3 is built from 18 residues. Germline V gene data show CDR1 as SGHDT and CDR2 as YYEEEE. Here the CDR3 reads CASQSPGAVFSRAGELSF. The CDR3 coding sequence is TGTGCCAGCCAATCCCCAGGGGCGGTATTTTCAAGGGCCGGGGAGCTGTCTTTT.

Note on this clonotype: A single base separates this from a much larger clone, so it may be a read error. The chain uses TRBV20-1 and TRBJ2-3; the D gene is possibly TRBD1 (5 bases). The CDR3 is made up of 14 amino acids. Germline V gives CDR1 DFQATT, CDR2 SNEGSKA (reference sequence). The chain's CDR3 is CSARPTGSTDMQYF. CDR3 sequence (DNA): TGCAGTGCTAGACCCACAGGTAGCACAGATATGCAGTATTTT.

This clonotype was seen a single time. V is TRBV20-1 and J is TRBJ2-7; D ambiguous. The V and J ends lost 0 bases and 6 bases respectively, with 12 bases between them. The CDR3 consists of 13 residues. Germline loops: CDR1 DFQATT, CDR2 SNEGSKA (reference sequence). The CDR3 DNA is TGCAGTGCTAGAGACGCCAACATCCCCGAGCAGTACTTC. Protein sequence: CSARDANIPEQYF.

Remarks on this clonotype: A read error may account for a junction end that differs from germline. This sequence joins TRBV6-2 or TRBV6-3 and TRBJ1-1; D is unresolved. This CDR3 spans 14 amino acids. CDR1 and CDR2 (germline): MNHEY, SVGEGT. Here the CDR3 reads CASSCHYGNTVAFF. In nucleotides, the CDR3 is TGTGCAAGCAGTTGCCACTACGGGAACACTGTAGCTTTCTTT.

Details on this clonotype: Since no conserved phenylalanine or tryptophan closes the CDR3, a read error is the likely cause. It is unclear where the CDR3 begins or ends on the DNA, so no DNA is shown, and the CDR3 is as TCRdb lists it. The genes are TRBV20-1 and TRBJ1-5; the table's D gene call, TRBD1, was not cross checked with the DNA. The CDR3 region is 16 residues in length, termini included. Germline V CDR1 and CDR2: DFQATT, SNEGSKA (reference sequence). The CDR3 region is CSAREKKGTNNQPQDC.

V usage is TRBV20-1 and J usage is TRBJ1-5, with D tentatively TRBD1 (5 bases). The germline V gene encodes CDR1 DFQATT and CDR2 SNEGSKA (reference sequence). The CDR3 extends over 16 amino acids. Trimming took off 6 bases at V and 4 bases at J, with 22 bases between the two ends. CDR3 region: CSALPTGRSGNQPQHF. The CDR3 DNA is TGCAGTGCCCTCCCGACGGGGCGCTCGGGTAATCAGCCCCAGCATTTT.

The rearrangement uses TRBV6-6 and TRBJ2-7; D is unclear. The CDR3 spans 14 residues. CDR1 is MNHNY and CDR2 is SVGAGI in the germline V gene (reference sequence). Trimming left V 6 bases short and J 2 bases short, with 14 bases between. The CDR3 loop is CASSPRYTTYEQYF. For the CDR3, the DNA is TGTGCCAGCAGCCCCCGGTACACGACCTACGAGCAGTACTTC.

In regard to this clonotype: The junction and the germline gene differ at one end; a read error may be behind it. The rearrangement links TRBV29-1 to TRBJ2-3; the D gene is possibly TRBD2 (5 bases). This CDR3 is 15 amino acids long. Germline CDR1 and CDR2: SQVTM and ANQGSEA. CDR3 DNA: TGCAGCGTTACGAGTCCGAGCGGTAGCACTGATACGCAGTATTTT. Translating gives CSVTSPSGSTDTQYF.

This clonotype was picked up one time. The junction differs from germline at one of its ends, possibly a read error. The V gene is TRBV28, the J gene TRBJ2-4; a weak D match, TRBD2 (5 bases). Germline values: CDR1 MDHEN, CDR2 SYDVKM. CDR3 length: 16 amino acids. The CDR3 loop is CASSSEGDVAKNIQYF. In nucleotides, the CDR3 is TGTGCCAGCAGCTCAGAGGGCGACGTGGCCAAAAATATTCAGTACTTC. Full variable domain (outside the CDR3, taken from reference TRBV28 and TRBJ2-4): DVKVTQSSRYLVKRTGEKVFLECVQDMDHENMFWYRQDPGLGLRLIYFSYDVKMKEKGDIPEGYSVSREKKERFSLILESASTNQTSMYLCASSSEGDVAKNIQYFGAGTRLSVL.

This clonotype has just a few counts. A read error is possible here, since a much larger clone lies one base away. The rearrangement links TRBV5-1 to TRBJ1-6, with TRBD1 matching 7 bases. Germline V gene lookup returns CDR1 SGHRS and CDR2 YFSETQ. CDR3 size: 14 residues. The CDR3, as DNA: TGCGCCAACAGCTTAGGACAGGTTAATTCACCCCTCCACTTT. It translates to CANSLGQVNSPLHF. Full variable domain (rest looked up from reference TRBV5-1 and TRBJ1-6): KAGVTQTPRYLIKTRGQQVTLSCSPISGHRSVSWYQQTPGQGLQFLFEYFSETQRNKGNFPGRFSGRQFSNSRSEMNVSTLELGDSALYLCANSLGQVNSPLHFGNGTRLTVT.

About this clonotype: An end of the junction does not agree with germline; a read error may underlie this. V and J are TRBV11-3 and TRBJ2-6, with unresolved D. In germline, CDR1 is SGHNT, CDR2 YENEEA. The CDR3 is 12 amino acids. The CDR3 sequence: CAIGSGANVMTF. The CDR3 DNA reads TGTGCCATTGGCTCTGGAGCCAACGTCATGACTTTC.

With respect to this clonotype: An end of the junction does not agree with germline; a read error may underlie this. The chain joins TRBV11-2 to TRBJ2-6, with a tentative D call TRBD1 (6 bases). There are 19 residues in the CDR3. Germline values: CDR1 SGHAT, CDR2 FQNNGV. CDR3 DNA: TGTGCCAACAGCTTAGTTCCAAATGACAGGCCCTCTGGGGCCAACGTCGTGACTTTC. This sequence encodes CANSLVPNDRPSGANVVTF.

On this clonotype itself: One junction end does not reproduce the germline sequence, and a read error may be involved. V and J are TRBV6-1 and TRBJ2-1; the match to TRBD2 covers 8 bases. Germline CDR1 reads MNHNS; CDR2 reads SASEGT. This CDR3 region has 15 residues. CDR3 sequence (DNA): TGTGCCAGCAGTGATGCTGCGGGAGGTCACAATAAGCAGTTCTTT. Protein: CASSDAAGGHNKQFF.

The gene calls are TRBV11-3 and TRBJ2-5; maybe TRBD2 (5 bases). Germline V CDR1 and CDR2: SGHNT, YENEEA. V was clipped by 3 bases and J by 6 bases, with 11 bases between them. This CDR3 is built from 13 residues. The CDR3 region is CASSFTREKTQYF. CDR3 coding DNA: TGTGCCAGCAGCTTTACGAGGGAAAAGACCCAGTACTTC.

The chain carries TRBV6-2 or TRBV6-3 and TRBJ2-3; D is ambiguous. CDR1 is MNHEY, CDR2 SVGEGT, per germline. The CDR3 sequence is 14 residues long. Trimming shortened V by 4 bases and J by 5 bases, and 13 bases separated the two germline ends. CDR3 sequence: CASSSRAQRDTQYF. CDR3 bases: TGTGCCAGCAGTTCCCGAGCCCAAAGAGATACGCAGTATTTT.